This record covers a single TCR beta chain. The data were obtained in a study of T cell changes during pregnancy in multiple sclerosis. The CDR3 runs 17 residues. The V segment lost 5 bases and the J segment 0 bases; nucleotides outside the gene matches: 11. CDR1 MDHEN and CDR2 SYDVKM come from the germline V gene. TCRdb's table, derived via immunoSEQ multiplex PCR, lists solely in-frame clones and lacks some. This table has 55,000 to 65,000 clones, roughly 89% appearing once. This clonotype was obtained from a female donor with multiple sclerosis, enrolled in a pregnancy study. The J gene is TRBJ2-7, the V gene TRBV28, with 9 bases identical to TRBD2. Sequenced material: peripheral blood, taken in the second trimester of pregnancy. CDR3 sequence reads: CASSLSGGRVHSYEQYF. CDR3 sequence (DNA): TGTGCCAGCAGTCTCTCCGGCGGGAGGGTCCACTCCTACGAGCAGTACTTC.